This T cell receptor (beta chain) is drawn from a study of neoadjuvant anti-PD-1 for oral cavity cancer. The patients had HPV-negative, locally advanced oral cavity squamous cell carcinoma. Libraries were prepared by immunoSEQ multiplex PCR; TCRdb keeps only in-frame clonotypes and omits some of them. The sample lists about 12,000 clones; roughly 60% were seen once. Trimming removed 0 bases from V and 1 base from J; junction bases left unmatched: 15. The CDR3 runs to 21 residues. This clone has only one observation. The sequence derives from a person aged 40 to 85 with oral cavity squamous cell carcinoma. The donor label of this sample is uncertain. J is TRBJ2-6 and V is TRBV23-1; TRBD2 agrees at 7 bases. TRBV23-1 has ORF status, its function being uncertain. This material consisted of tumor tissue, taken before nivolumab (anti-PD-1) treatment. CDR3 sequence: CASSQSVELAGRNSGANVLTF. CDR3 coding DNA: TGCGCCAGCAGTCAATCGGTGGAGTTAGCGGGTAGGAATTCTGGGGCCAACGTCCTGACTTTC.